A selection of T cell receptor beta chains follows, all from one sample in a study of T cells in Graves' hyperthyroidism and ophthalmopathy. TCRdb used MiXCR to reprocess the multiplex PCR reads, holding one entry per CDR3 protein. Found here are about 53,000 distinct CDR3 sequences, roughly 49% of them singletons; the top ten hold around 11%. Sample: blood. These receptors originate from a woman aged 25 to 39 with Graves' ophthalmopathy. Both conserved end residues are part of each CDR3. D genes are given only for firm matches. Part of the rows lack a size; the others show once, few, many or a class for expanded clones.

NA	TRBJ2-1	TRBV13	NA	TGTGCCAGCGCCGAATACGGGGCAACTAATGAGCAGTTCTTC	CASAEYGATNEQFF
TRBD2	TRBJ2-7	TRBV5-1	NA	TGCGCCAGCAGCTTGGGACTAGCGGGATCCGAGCAGTACTTC	CASSLGLAGSEQYF
NA	TRBJ2-2	TRBV7-3	many	TGTGCCAGCAGCTTAGACACCGGGGAGCTGTTTTTT	CASSLDTGELFF
TRBD2	TRBJ2-3	TRBV2	many	TGTGCCAGCAGGGAGGCGGGAGCCGGCACAGATACGCAGTATTTT	CASREAGAGTDTQYF
NA	TRBJ1-5	TRBV7-3	NA	TGTGCCAGCAGCTCGGACGCCGGCGGGAATCAGCCCCAGCATTTT	CASSSDAGGNQPQHF
NA	TRBJ2-6	TRBV10-3	NA	TGTGCCATCAGTGAAGGGGCAGGGGCCAACGTCCTGACTTTC	CAISEGAGANVLTF
TRBD2	TRBJ2-1	TRBV5-1	many	TGCGCCAGCAACCCGGGACTAGTTTACAATGAGCAGTTCTTC	CASNPGLVYNEQFF
NA	TRBJ1-3	TRBV9	many	TGTGCCAGCAGCTCTGGCTCTGGAAACACCATATATTTT	CASSSGSGNTIYF
TRBD2	TRBJ2-3	TRBV6-6	many	TGTGCCAGCCGGAGGACTAGTCAGGGCACAGATACGCAGTATTTT	CASRRTSQGTDTQYF
NA	TRBJ2-5	TRBV4-2	many	TGTGCCAGCAGCCAAGATATTCAGGAGGAGACCCAGTACTTC	CASSQDIQEETQYF
NA	TRBJ2-3	TRBV24-1	NA	TGTGTCACCGGTGCCGTCAGTATTGATACGCAGTATTTT	CVTGAVSIDTQYF
NA	TRBJ2-3	TRBV10-1	NA	TGCGCCAGCAGTGAAGGCCGCACAGATACGCAGTATTTT	CASSEGRTDTQYF
TRBD1	TRBJ2-7	TRBV4-1	many	TGCGCCAGCAGCGAAAGGGACAGAACCGCCTACGAGCAGTACTTC	CASSERDRTAYEQYF
TRBD1	TRBJ1-5	TRBV12-3/TRBV12-4	NA	TGTGCCAGCAGTTCTCAACTAGGACAGGATCGGCCCCGGCATTTT	CASSSQLGQDRPRHF
NA	TRBJ2-7	TRBV11-2	many	TGTGCCAGCAGCTTGGGTTGGCGAAACTCTTACGAGCAGTACTTC	CASSLGWRNSYEQYF
NA	TRBJ1-1	TRBV29-1	many	TGCAGCGTCCGTCACAGAGTGGACACTGAAGCTTTCTTT	CSVRHRVDTEAFF
NA	TRBJ2-1	TRBV7-3	NA	TGTGCCAGCAGCTTGTCGCAAAACACTGAAGCTGAGCAGTTCTTC	CASSLSQNTEAEQFF
NA	TRBJ1-6	TRBV20-1	NA	TGCAGTGCACAACAACCTCAGGGGCGCAATTCACCCCTCCACTTT	CSAQQPQGRNSPLHF
NA	TRBJ2-2	TRBV10-3	many	TGTGCCATCAGCGCAAGCGGGCCGAACACCGGGGAGCTGTTTTTT	CAISASGPNTGELFF
TRBD1	TRBJ1-2	TRBV28	many	TGTGCCAGCAGTATCAACTATGGGACAGTCTATGGCTACACCTTC	CASSINYGTVYGYTF
NA	TRBJ2-3	TRBV6-4	NA	TGTGCCAGCAGCTCGGGACATGGCCCCGGAGTAGCAGATACGCAGTATTTT	CASSSGHGPGVADTQYF
TRBD2	TRBJ2-7	TRBV5-5	many	TGTGCCAGCAGCGTGCGAGAGACTAGCGGGAGGGCCACCGCCTACGAGCAGTACTTC	CASSVRETSGRATAYEQYF
TRBD2	TRBJ2-3	TRBV20-1	NA	TGCAGTGCCGATCTACAGACTAGCGGGAGATTGGCAGATACGCAGTGTTTT	CSADLQTSGRLADTQCF
NA	TRBJ1-3	TRBV11-2	few	TGTGCCTGGAGTTTAGGACCCCCAGCAGCTGGAAACACCATATATTTT	CAWSLGPPAAGNTIYF
NA	TRBJ2-1	TRBV12-3/TRBV12-4	many	TGTGCCAGCAGTCCGACTGGCAATGAGCAGTTCTTC	CASSPTGNEQFF
NA	TRBJ1-2	TRBV7-8	many	TGTGCCAGCAGTTTTTACCGGGACACGGGGGAGTATGGCTACACCTTC	CASSFYRDTGEYGYTF
NA	TRBJ2-5	TRBV12-5	NA	TGTGCTAGTGGTTCCGGGGGCGGGGAGACCCAGTACTTC	CASGSGGGETQYF
TRBD2	TRBJ2-7	TRBV2	many	TGTGCCAGCAGCCCAAGAGGTAGCGGGAGGACAAACGAGCAGTACTTC	CASSPRGSGRTNEQYF
TRBD1	TRBJ2-5	TRBV13	many	TGTGCCAGCAGCTTTTCCAGGGGGCCTTGGGAGACCCAGTACTTC	CASSFSRGPWETQYF
NA	TRBJ1-3	TRBV12-5	NA	TGTGCTAGTGGTGCGTCAGGGGTGAACACCATATATTTT	CASGASGVNTIYF
NA	TRBJ1-1	TRBV7-9	NA	TGTGCCAGCAGCTTAGGGGGGGAAGCTTTCTTT	CASSLGGEAFF
NA	TRBJ2-7	TRBV4-1	NA	TGCGCCAACAGCCACGTCAGCTCCGAGCAGTACTTC	CANSHVSSEQYF
TRBD2	TRBJ2-7	TRBV20-1	NA	TGCAGTGCTGGGCTCGCGGGAGTGGGTGAGCAGTACTTC	CSAGLAGVGEQYF
NA	TRBJ2-5	TRBV10-2	few	TGCGCCAGCAGTGAGTCGGAGGGGCGGGTCAATCAGCCCCAGTACTTC	CASSESEGRVNQPQYF
TRBD2	TRBJ2-5	TRBV12-3/TRBV12-4	many	TGTGCCAGCGGGAGGGATCAAGAGACCCAGTACTTC	CASGRDQETQYF
TRBD2	TRBJ2-7	TRBV19	once	TGTGCCAGTAGCCCGGGACTAGCGGGAGTAAGGGAGCAGTACTTC	CASSPGLAGVREQYF
TRBD2	TRBJ2-7	TRBV20-1	NA	TGCAGTGCTGCAACTAGCGGGAGGGCCTACGAGCAGTACTTC	CSAATSGRAYEQYF
TRBD1	TRBJ1-6	TRBV4-1	many	TGCGCCAGCAGCCAAGAACTGGCGGGACAGGGAGGTTCACCCCTCCACTTT	CASSQELAGQGGSPLHF
NA	TRBJ1-1	TRBV5-6	NA	TGTGCCAGCTGCTCCGGGGCATGTGGAAACACTGAAGCTTTCTTT	CASCSGACGNTEAFF
NA	TRBJ1-2	TRBV18	few	TGTGCCAGCTCACCAGTAAGACTGGATTACACCTTC	CASSPVRLDYTF
NA	TRBJ2-1	TRBV10-2	NA	TGCGCCAGCAGTGAATCGTACGGGGAGCAGTTCTTC	CASSESYGEQFF